These T cell receptor beta chains were read from a single sample in a study of identical twins. TCRdb ran MiXCR on the 5' RACE reads and lists one entry per CDR3 protein. The table lists about 200,000 distinct CDR3 sequences, 6% to 9% of them singletons. The data were also submitted as part of a second study, on yellow fever vaccine responses in identical twins.

Source material: memory (CD45RO+) T cells sorted from blood. These receptors were taken from a woman aged 18-29 years in good health. Both conserved end residues are part of each CDR3. D genes are given only for firm matches. Only some rows state a clone size, as once, few, many or a class for expanded clones.

>TRBV4-2|TRBD2|TRBJ2-1|many
CASSPSGSDEQFF
TGTGCCAGCAGCCCTAGCGGGAGCGATGAGCAGTTCTTC
>TRBV18|NA|TRBJ1-4|NA
CASSPDSGNEKLFF
TGTGCCAGCTCACCCGACTCCGGTAATGAAAAACTGTTTTTT
>TRBV2|TRBD2|TRBJ2-1|NA
CASQTIGGGGSSYNEQFF
TGTGCCAGCCAAACTATCGGCGGGGGGGGAAGCTCCTACAATGAGCAGTTCTTC
>TRBV9|NA|TRBJ1-6|few
CASSVGSGYSPLHF
TGTGCCAGCAGCGTAGGATCCGGGTATTCACCCCTCCACTTT
>TRBV28|NA|TRBJ2-1|few
CASSLSPFNEQFF
TGTGCCAGCAGTTTATCCCCCTTCAATGAGCAGTTCTTC
>TRBV6-1|NA|TRBJ2-7|few
CASATRGTYEQYF
TGTGCCAGCGCCACCCGGGGGACCTACGAGCAGTACTTC
>TRBV20-1|NA|TRBJ2-1|NA
CSARDLRGLDNEQFF
TGCAGTGCTAGAGATCTTAGAGGACTTGACAATGAGCAGTTCTTC
>TRBV20-1|NA|TRBJ1-1|NA
CSATQGNTEAFF
TGCAGTGCCACACAGGGGAACACTGAAGCTTTCTTT
>TRBV5-5|TRBD2|TRBJ2-2|NA
CASSYGLAVNTGELFF
TGTGCCAGCAGCTATGGGCTAGCGGTGAACACCGGGGAGCTGTTTTTT
>TRBV30|NA|TRBJ1-6|NA
CAWAPLQPNSPLHF
TGTGCCTGGGCTCCTCTACAGCCGAATTCACCCCTCCACTTT
>TRBV5-1|NA|TRBJ2-7|few
CASSLEIAYEQYF
TGCGCCAGCAGCTTGGAAATCGCCTACGAGCAGTACTTC
>TRBV5-1|TRBD1|TRBJ2-7|few
CASSSWTGERNEQYF
TGCGCCAGCAGCTCTTGGACAGGGGAAAGGAACGAGCAGTACTTC
>TRBV11-1|TRBD1|TRBJ2-4|few
CASSLERDRKAKNIQYF
TGTGCCAGCAGCTTAGAACGGGACAGGAAGGCCAAAAACATTCAGTACTTC
>TRBV4-3|NA|TRBJ2-7|NA
CASSQDRGGSEQYF
TGCGCCAGCAGCCAAGATAGGGGGGGATCCGAGCAGTACTTC
>TRBV20-1|NA|TRBJ2-1|few
CSAGSGVRPNNEQFF
TGCAGTGCTGGCTCGGGAGTACGACCCAACAATGAGCAGTTCTTC
>TRBV19|NA|TRBJ2-4|NA
CASSIGAKNIQYF
TGTGCCAGTAGTATCGGGGCCAAAAACATTCAGTACTTC
>TRBV20-1|NA|TRBJ2-7|few
CSASLPGTYEQYF
TGCAGTGCTAGCCTCCCTGGGACCTACGAGCAGTACTTC
>TRBV6-5|NA|TRBJ1-1|many
CASRRPNTEAFF
TGTGCCAGCAGACGACCCAACACTGAAGCTTTCTTT
>TRBV12-3/TRBV12-4|NA|TRBJ1-1|many
CASSPVGGGTEAFF
TGTGCCAGCAGTCCCGTAGGAGGGGGGACTGAAGCTTTCTTT
>TRBV5-6|TRBD1|TRBJ2-7|many
CASSSGTGYYEQYF
TGTGCCAGCTCTTCAGGGACAGGTTACTACGAGCAGTACTTC
>TRBV7-9|NA|TRBJ2-3|many
CASSLASVGQYF
TGTGCCAGCAGCTTAGCCAGCGTGGGGCAGTATTTT
>TRBV6-2/TRBV6-3|NA|TRBJ2-7|NA
CASSYSNPYEQYF
TGTGCCAGCAGTTACTCGAATCCCTACGAGCAGTACTTC
>TRBV5-5|NA|TRBJ2-3|many
CASSRRLFDTDTQYF
TGTGCCAGCAGCCGTAGACTGTTCGACACAGATACGCAGTATTTT
>TRBV15|NA|TRBJ2-2|many
CATSRAEQSNTGELFF
TGTGCCACCAGCAGAGCTGAACAGAGCAACACCGGGGAGCTGTTTTTT
>TRBV3-1|TRBD2|TRBJ2-7|many
CASGTSGSNEQYF
TGTGCCAGCGGGACTAGCGGGAGTAACGAGCAGTACTTC
>TRBV19|NA|TRBJ1-4|NA
CASSTVNEKLFF
TGTGCCAGTAGTACGGTTAATGAAAAACTGTTTTTT
>TRBV11-2|NA|TRBJ2-6|few
CASSQGYGANVLTF
TGTGCCAGCAGCCAGGGGTATGGGGCCAACGTCCTGACTTTC
>TRBV2|NA|TRBJ2-2|NA
CASSESPGASAAFF
TGTGCCAGCAGTGAATCCCCCGGGGCGTCAGCGGCGTTTTTT
>TRBV3-1|NA|TRBJ2-7|NA
CASTSTNEQYF
TGTGCCAGCACTAGCACAAACGAGCAGTACTTC
>TRBV5-1|NA|TRBJ2-7|many
CASSAGEQGYEQYF
TGCGCCAGCAGCGCGGGGGAACAGGGCTACGAGCAGTACTTC
>TRBV28|NA|TRBJ2-2|NA
CASNRATGELFF
TGTGCCAGCAATCGAGCAACCGGGGAGCTGTTTTTT
>TRBV5-1|NA|TRBJ2-5|few
CASSLGAGKETQYF
TGCGCCAGCAGCTTGGGGGCAGGGAAAGAGACCCAGTACTTC
>TRBV3-1|TRBD2|TRBJ2-3|NA
CSSGGLDTQYF
TGTAGTAGCGGGGGGTTAGATACGCAGTATTTT
>TRBV5-1|NA|TRBJ2-3|NA
CASSWQVAGTDTQYF
TGCGCCAGCAGCTGGCAGGTCGCGGGCACAGATACGCAGTATTTT
>TRBV4-3|NA|TRBJ2-1|many
CASSQDLAGPPFF
TGCGCCAGCAGCCAAGATCTGGCAGGGCCCCCGTTCTTC
>TRBV3-1|TRBD2|TRBJ2-5|many
CASSQDGRAVETQYF
TGTGCCAGCAGCCAAGACGGGAGGGCCGTGGAGACCCAGTACTTC
>TRBV15|TRBD1|TRBJ2-5|NA
CATSPGQGSETQYF
TGTGCCACCAGCCCCGGACAGGGATCGGAGACCCAGTACTTC
>TRBV4-2|TRBD1|TRBJ2-2|few
CASSQRGQGGTGELFF
TGTGCCAGCAGCCAAAGGGGACAGGGGGGCACCGGGGAGCTGTTTTTT
>TRBV27|TRBD2|TRBJ2-3|few
CASSRLAESRLTGDTQYF
TGTGCCAGCAGTCGACTAGCGGAGTCTAGGCTAACAGGGGATACGCAGTATTTT
>TRBV5-1|NA|TRBJ2-7|few
CASSLNAVSYEQYF
TGCGCCAGCAGCTTGAATGCGGTCTCCTACGAGCAGTACTTC
>TRBV27|NA|TRBJ2-3|few
CASSSIWGLTESTDTQYF
TGTGCCAGCAGTTCTATATGGGGATTGACAGAGTCCACAGATACGCAGTATTTT
>TRBV29-1|TRBD2|TRBJ2-7|many
CSVELWEGSYEQYF
TGCAGCGTTGAGTTGTGGGAGGGAAGCTACGAGCAGTACTTC
>TRBV7-9|NA|TRBJ1-5|NA
CASSGTNQPQHF
TGTGCCAGCAGCGGGACGAATCAGCCCCAGCATTTT
>TRBV3-1|TRBD2|TRBJ2-5|many
CASSRGVRETQYF
TGTGCCAGCAGTCGGGGGGTTCGAGAGACCCAGTACTTC
>TRBV5-1|TRBD1|TRBJ2-7|few
CASSQPTGSEQYF
TGCGCCAGCAGCCAACCGACAGGGTCGGAGCAGTACTTC
>TRBV5-1|TRBD2|TRBJ2-7|many
CASSEQGLAGEQYF
TGCGCCAGCAGCGAACAGGGACTAGCGGGCGAGCAGTACTTC
>TRBV7-9|TRBD1|TRBJ1-2|few
CASSRGQGDYGYTF
TGTGCCAGCAGCCGCGGACAGGGAGACTATGGCTACACCTTC